The 25 T cell receptor beta chains reported below all come from one sample, sequenced in a study of OX40 agonist ivuxolimab in advanced cancers. The library was prepared using the immunoSEQ multiplex PCR assay. TCRdb provides this immuneACCESS table in a form limited to in-frame rearrangements. Some clones are lacking; in checked studies, under half of them reflect an unresolved V gene, and why the rest are absent is not known. The table for this sample lists around 80,000 clones; approximately 83% of them were counted only once. The ten most abundant clones make up roughly 3% of the sample. The sample in question was CD4+ or CD8+ T cells sorted from blood, obtained in a trial of the OX40 agonist ivuxolimab. Receptors originate from an adult with an advanced solid tumor such as melanoma, head and neck, liver or kidney cancer.

The gene calls are TRBV7-8 and TRBJ1-1; tentatively, D is TRBD1 (6 bases). CDR3 size: 14 residues. Trimming stripped 1 base from V and 4 bases from J, with 10 bases between. Germline CDR1 and CDR2: SGHVS and FQNEAQ. CDR3 DNA sequence: TGTGCCAGCAGCTTAGGGTGGGGGGCCACTGAAGCTTTCTTT. This encodes CASSLGWGATEAFF.

The chain links TRBV9 to TRBJ1-3; D is possibly TRBD1 (5 bases). Deletions cut 0 bases from V and 0 bases from J, with 16 bases between. There are 18 residues in the CDR3. Germline V gene sequence: CDR1 SGDLS, CDR2 YYNGEE. This chain's CDR3 is CASSVASTGVPSGNTIYF. The CDR3 bases are TGTGCCAGCAGCGTAGCCTCTACAGGTGTTCCCTCTGGAAACACCATATATTTT.

The J gene is TRBJ1-2, the V gene TRBV6-5, with D unclear. The CDR3 has 15 amino acids. The V gene lost 3 bases and the J gene lost 4 bases, with 15 bases spanning the gap. Germline V lookup: CDR1 MNHEY, CDR2 SVGAGI. As DNA, the CDR3 is TGTGCCAGCAGTTATGAAGACGGCACCCGCTATGGCTACACCTTC. Its translation is CASSYEDGTRYGYTF.

The chain has TRBV7-8 and TRBJ2-5; D may be TRBD2 (6 bases). Germline loops: CDR1 SGHVS, CDR2 FQNEAQ. The CDR3 extends over 15 amino acids. V lost 4 bases and J lost 4, with 16 bases in between. CDR3 nucleotide sequence: TGTGCCAGCAGCTCGCGGGGACGGGGAGGAGAGACCCAGTACTTC. Amino acids: CASSSRGRGGETQYF. Filled out from reference TRBV7-8 and TRBJ2-5, the complete variable domain reads GAGVSQSPRYKVAKRGQDVALRCDPISGHVSLFWYQQALGQGPEFLTYFQNEAQLDKSGLPSDRFFAERPEGSVSTLKIQRTQQEDSAVYLCASSSRGRGGETQYFGPGTRLLVL.

The chain uses TRBV11-3 and TRBJ2-1; TRBD1 agrees at 7 bases. With V trimmed by 4 bases and J by 3 bases, 3 bases remained unmatched. This CDR3 has 14 residues. Germline CDR1 reads SGHNT; CDR2 reads YENEEA. The CDR3 sequence: CASSSGQVYNEQFF. CDR3 nucleotides: TGTGCCAGCAGCTCTGGACAGGTCTACAATGAGCAGTTCTTC.

V usage is TRBV19 and J usage is TRBJ2-7; 7 nucleotides agree with TRBD1. The germline CDR1 and CDR2 sequences are LNHDA and SQIVND (reference sequence). The CDR3 is 14 amino acids. V lost 7 bases, J lost 3 bases, and 9 bases stayed unmatched. CDR3 region: CASTLTGRSYEQYF. CDR3 nucleotides: TGTGCCAGTACTCTGACAGGGCGCAGCTACGAGCAGTACTTC.

The V call is TRBV4-1, the J call TRBJ2-2; TRBD2 aligns across 16 bases. Germline V CDR1 and CDR2: MGHRA, YSYEKL. Unmatched junction bases numbered 7, after V lost 5 bases and J lost 4 bases. The CDR3 spans 18 residues. CDR3 amino acids: CASSFLGLAGGPTGELFF. CDR3 bases: TGCGCCAGCAGCTTCCTGGGACTAGCGGGGGGGCCCACCGGGGAGCTGTTTTTT.

The V call is TRBV6-6, the J call TRBJ2-5, with 7 bases lining up with TRBD1. The V segment lost 2 bases and the J segment 1 base; nucleotides outside the gene matches: 7. The CDR3 covers 16 residues. Germline V gene data show CDR1 as MNHNY and CDR2 as SVGAGI (reference sequence). CDR3 DNA: TGTGCCAGCAGTTACCCGCCAGGGGGTGCCCAAGAGACCCAGTACTTC. Translating gives CASSYPPGGAQETQYF.

The chain's CDR3 is CASSPRVGGPQPQHF. CDR3 in DNA: TGTGCCAGCAGCCCTCGAGTAGGGGGGCCTCAGCCCCAGCATTTT. The chain couples TRBV27 to TRBJ1-5; the D gene is possibly TRBD1 (6 bases). Germline values: CDR1 MNHEY, CDR2 SMNVEV (reference sequence). The CDR3 runs to 15 residues. V shed 6 bases and J shed 6 bases, with 18 bases lying between them.

The gene calls are TRBV30 and TRBJ2-1; 9 bases are shared with TRBD2. Losses at the gene ends were 3 bases for V and 15 bases for J; bases not matched to a gene: 12. The germline V gene encodes CDR1 GTSNPN and CDR2 SVGIG (reference sequence). The CDR3 covers 13 residues. The CDR3 DNA follows: TGTGCCTGGAGCATTGCGGGAGGGATAACGTGGTTCTTC. Encoded protein: CAWSIAGGITWFF.

The chain carries TRBV5-6 and TRBJ1-1, with D hard to call. CDR3 size: 13 residues. The V end was cut by 1 base, the J end by 6 bases, with 10 bases between. Germline V CDR1 and CDR2: SGHDT, YYEEEE. In DNA form, the CDR3 reads TGTGCCAGCAGCTTGTCGCGGGCGGCTGAAGCTTTCTTT. Translating gives CASSLSRAAEAFF.

The gene calls are TRBV6-5 and TRBJ2-7; weak D call: TRBD2 (6 bases). The length of the CDR3 is 15 residues. Germline assignment: CDR1 MNHEY and CDR2 SVGAGI. The V and J ends lost 2 bases and 4 bases respectively, with 15 bases between them. The DNA for the CDR3 is TGTGCCAGCAGTTACAGGGAGCGGGTCGATTACGAGCAGTACTTC. Protein product: CASSYRERVDYEQYF.

The gene calls are TRBV30 and TRBJ2-7; D is ambiguous. The CDR3 totals 11 residues. V lost 4 bases, J lost 7 bases, and 11 bases lay in between. Germline assignment: CDR1 GTSNPN and CDR2 SVGIG (reference sequence). The CDR3 reads CAWTHHGEQYF. CDR3 bases: TGTGCCTGGACCCACCACGGGGAGCAGTACTTC. Full variable domain (outside the CDR3, taken from reference TRBV30 and TRBJ2-7): SQTIHQWPATLVQPVGSPLSLECTVEGTSNPNLYWYRQAAGRGLQLLFYSVGIGQISSEVPQNLSASRPQDRQFILSSKKLLLSDSGFYLCAWTHHGEQYFGPGTRLTVT.

The chain employs TRBV19 and TRBJ2-1; TRBD1 matches 7 bases. This CDR3 is 13 amino acids long. Germline V gene data show CDR1 as LNHDA and CDR2 as SQIVND (reference sequence). V gave up 6 bases and J gave up 6 bases; unmatched junction bases: 5. The CDR3 here is CASSLTGFNEQFF. The CDR3, as DNA: TGTGCCAGTAGCCTGACAGGGTTCAATGAGCAGTTCTTC.

DNA of the CDR3: TGTGCCAGCAGCCCCGTAAGGCGGGGGTTTGGGACCGGGGAGCTGTTTTTT. The encoded protein is CASSPVRRGFGTGELFF. This chain uses TRBV5-5 with TRBJ2-2, with TRBD2 matching 7 bases. CDR1 SGHKS and CDR2 YYEKEE come from the germline V gene (reference sequence). This CDR3 comprises 17 residues. The trim removed 4 bases at V and 5 bases at J, leaving 14 bases unmatched. Supplemented by reference TRBV5-5 and TRBJ2-2, the full variable domain reads DAGVTQSPTHLIKTRGQQVTLRCSPISGHKSVSWYQQVLGQGPQFIFQYYEKEERGRGNFPDRFSARQFPNYSSELNVNALLLGDSALYLCASSPVRRGFGTGELFFGEGSRLTVL.

The chain couples TRBV9 to TRBJ2-3; D might be TRBD1 or TRBD2, each matching 6 bases. From germline, CDR1 is SGDLS and CDR2 YYNGEE. V was pared by 0 bases and J by 2 bases, with 16 bases between. This CDR3 comprises 17 residues. CDR3 sequence (DNA): TGTGCCAGCAGCGTAGAGTCGGGGGCCCTAATCACAGATACGCAGTATTTT. Encoded protein: CASSVESGALITDTQYF.

To note about this clone: Other DNA sequences in this specimen translate into the identical CDR3. V usage is TRBV30 and J usage is TRBJ1-2; 7 bases fit TRBD1. This CDR3 comprises 16 residues. Germline V gives CDR1 GTSNPN, CDR2 SVGIG (reference sequence). Trimming at V came to 5 bases and at J to 5 bases, leaving 17 bases not matched to a gene. DNA of the CDR3: TGTGCCTGGGGGACCCCGGACAGGCCATCGAATTATGGCTACACCTTC. It codes for CAWGTPDRPSNYGYTF.

The gene calls are TRBV7-2 and TRBJ1-3; 8 nucleotides match TRBD1. CDR3 length equals 17 residues. Germline CDR1 reads SGHTA; CDR2 reads FQGNSA. With 0 bases clipped from V and 2 bases from J, the junction kept 6 bases outside the gene matches. CDR3 region: CASSLAYGRGPGNTIYF. The DNA of the CDR3 is TGTGCCAGCAGCTTAGCGTACGGCAGGGGGCCTGGAAACACCATATATTTT.

This clone was seen once. The chain carries TRBV7-6 and TRBJ2-2; the D gene is possibly TRBD2 (5 bases). The germline gives CDR1 SGHVS, CDR2 FNYEAQ. V was cut by 1 base and J by 4 bases, with 19 bases left in between. CDR3 length: 18 residues. CDR3 region: CASSLVGGPMASTGELFF. CDR3 nucleotide sequence: TGTGCCAGCAGCTTAGTGGGCGGGCCCATGGCTTCCACCGGGGAGCTGTTTTTT.

This clone was detected only once. CDR3 bases: TGCAGTTCCGGGAAGGGCTATGAGCAGTTCTTC. Its protein is CSSGKGYEQFF. The chain recombines TRBV20-1 with TRBJ2-1; possibly TRBD2 for D (5 bases). The germline V and J ends were trimmed by 8 bases and 8 bases, with 13 bases remaining between them. The CDR3 extends over 11 amino acids. The germline gives CDR1 DFQATT, CDR2 SNEGSKA (reference sequence).

This clone appeared once. The V gene is TRBV12-5, the J gene TRBJ2-7; 8 bases fit TRBD2. The V gene end was trimmed by 1 base and the J gene end by 6 bases; junction bases not matched to a gene: 14. This CDR3 comprises 17 residues. Germline CDR1 LGHNT, CDR2 FRNRAP. The CDR3 coding sequence is TGTGCTAGTGGTTTGGCGATAGCGGGGAGGGTGAGCACCGAGCAGTACTTC. Translation: CASGLAIAGRVSTEQYF.

The rearrangement links TRBV4-3 to TRBJ2-2; TRBD1 might be the D (5 bases). The CDR3 runs 16 residues. The germline gives CDR1 LGHNA, CDR2 YSLEER. The V gene lost 0 bases and the J gene lost 6 bases, with 14 bases spanning the gap. The CDR3: CASSQDFLGRSGELFF. Here the CDR3 DNA reads TGCGCCAGCAGCCAAGATTTTTTGGGGCGGTCCGGGGAGCTGTTTTTT.

The chain carries TRBV14 and TRBJ1-6; D not resolved. With 4 bases removed from V and 10 bases from J, the gap between germline ends came to 11 bases. The CDR3 consists of 13 residues. From germline, CDR1 is SGHDN and CDR2 FVKESK. The CDR3 region is CASSPGGRSPLHF. CDR3 DNA: TGTGCCAGCAGCCCCGGCGGGCGATCACCCCTCCACTTT.

The J gene is TRBJ2-1, the V gene TRBV7-2; D unresolved. Trimming took off 3 bases at V and 2 bases at J, with 20 bases between the two ends. This CDR3 has 18 residues. Per the germline V gene, CDR1 is SGHTA and CDR2 is FQGNSA. CDR3 loop: CASSFPILVRPTYNEQFF. CDR3 DNA sequence: TGTGCCAGCAGCTTCCCTATTTTAGTGAGGCCGACCTACAATGAGCAGTTCTTC.

V usage is TRBV11-2 and J usage is TRBJ2-7; D may be TRBD1 or TRBD2 (5 bases each). The CDR3 consists of 17 residues. V was cut by 7 bases and J by 2 bases, with 24 bases left in between. Germline V lookup: CDR1 SGHAT, CDR2 FQNNGV. The CDR3 DNA reads TGTGCCAGCATCTCCCTATACCACCGGGGCCCTACCTACGAGCAGTACTTC. Residues: CASISLYHRGPTYEQYF.